Following are 25 T cell receptor beta chains from one sample sequenced in a study of CD8 T cells in Susac syndrome. The RNA, about 0.45 to 1 ug, was put through reverse transcription using random hexamers. TCRdb called the immunoSEQ multiplex PCR reads again in MiXCR, with one record for every CDR3 protein. Here the sample spans approximately 180,000 distinct CDR3 sequences, 90% to 96% being singletons. The sequencing input was CD4+ T cells from PBMCs. Receptors originate from a human donor with multiple sclerosis.

J is TRBJ2-3 and V is TRBV3-1; tentatively, D is TRBD2 (6 bases). This CDR3 is built from 17 residues. V gave up 4 bases and J gave up 2 bases, with 19 bases separating them. Germline V gene sequence: CDR1 LGHDT, CDR2 YNNKEL (reference sequence). CDR3 coding DNA: TGTGCCAGCAGCCTTCCGGGGGACCCCCAACTCACAGATACGCAGTATTTT. Translating gives CASSLPGDPQLTDTQYF.

This clonotype came up once. The V gene is TRBV20-1, the J gene TRBJ2-1; 12 nucleotides line up with TRBD2. This CDR3 has 14 residues. J was trimmed by 10 bases and V by 5 bases; bases with no gene match: 9. The germline V gene encodes CDR1 DFQATT and CDR2 SNEGSKA (reference sequence). The CDR3 loop reads CSAPWPGTSGEQFF. The CDR3 DNA follows: TGCAGTGCTCCGTGGCCCGGGACTAGCGGGGAGCAGTTCTTC.

This clonotype was recorded only once. CDR3 coding DNA: TGTGCCAGCAGTGACAAAGAGATTTACTACAATGAGCAGTTCTTC. It is translated as CASSDKEIYYNEQFF. The chain links TRBV2 to TRBJ2-1, with D unresolved. This CDR3 has 15 residues. Germline V lookup: CDR1 SNHLY, CDR2 FYNNEI. V was shortened by 3 bases and J by 3 bases, with 12 bases between the two germline ends.

The chain employs TRBV20-1 and TRBJ1-2; D remains unclear. The CDR3 consists of 13 residues. The V end was cut by 5 bases, the J end by 0 bases, with 10 bases between. Per the germline V gene, CDR1 is DFQATT and CDR2 is SNEGSKA (reference sequence). The CDR3 sequence: CSAASLANYGYTF. In DNA, the CDR3 is TGCAGTGCTGCTAGCCTTGCTAACTATGGCTACACCTTC.

This chain links TRBV7-6 with TRBJ2-2; 10 nucleotides line up with TRBD2. V lost 0 bases and J lost 4; bases outside the gene matches: 8. The length of the CDR3 is 18 residues. Germline assignment: CDR1 SGHVS and CDR2 FNYEAQ. The CDR3 loop reads CASSLAPAGGRSTGELFF. The CDR3 nucleotides are TGTGCCAGCAGCTTAGCTCCAGCGGGGGGGCGGAGCACCGGGGAGCTGTTTTTT.

J is TRBJ2-7 and V is TRBV30, with a weak D call TRBD1 (5 bases). V was clipped by 1 base and J by 9 bases, with 10 bases between them. Germline loops: CDR1 GTSNPN, CDR2 SVGIG (reference sequence). The length of the CDR3 is 11 residues. CDR3 amino acids: CAWSDLQGQYF. DNA for the CDR3: TGTGCCTGGAGTGACCTGCAGGGGCAGTACTTC.

V is TRBV5-1 and J is TRBJ2-3, with 14 bases that match TRBD2. Germline CDR1 and CDR2: SGHRS and YFSETQ. The CDR3 totals 15 residues. Unmatched junction bases numbered 3, after V lost 4 bases and J lost 5 bases. This CDR3 reads CASSLGTSGGDTQYF. DNA of the CDR3: TGCGCCAGCAGCCTCGGGACTAGCGGGGGAGATACGCAGTATTTT.

The rearrangement joins TRBV29-1 to TRBJ2-6; TRBD2 matches 8 bases. After removal of 3 bases from V and 2 bases from J, the junction contained 3 bases not matched to a gene. CDR1 and CDR2 from the germline V gene are SQVTM and ANQGSEA. There are 15 residues in the CDR3. The CDR3 DNA follows: TGCAGCGTTGACTTCGGGGGGGCTGGGGCCAACGTCCTGACTTTC. This encodes CSVDFGGAGANVLTF.

V and J are TRBV3-1 and TRBJ1-2, with TRBD1 matching over 10 bases. V dropped 0 bases and J dropped 7; count of bases not matched to a gene: 5. The V gene's germline CDR1 is LGHDT and CDR2 YNNKEL (reference sequence). This CDR3 comprises 15 residues. The CDR3 reads CASSQDRDRGSGYTF. CDR3 in DNA: TGTGCCAGCAGCCAAGACCGGGACAGGGGAAGTGGCTACACCTTC.

The chain is built from TRBV3-1 and TRBJ1-2; D gene uncertain. Trimming took off 3 bases at V and 8 bases at J, with 10 bases between the two ends. The CDR3 spans 12 residues. CDR1 LGHDT and CDR2 YNNKEL come from the germline V gene (reference sequence). The CDR3 nucleotides are TGTGCCAGCAGCCAGAAGCCGAGCGGCTACACCTTC. Protein product: CASSQKPSGYTF. Looking up the rest from reference TRBV3-1 and TRBJ1-2 gives the full variable domain: DTAVSQTPKYLVTQMGNDKSIKCEQNLGHDTMYWYKQDSKKFLKIMFSYNNKELIINETVPNRFSPKSPDKAHLNLHINSLELGDSAVYFCASSQKPSGYTFGSGTRLTVV.

The gene calls are TRBV30 and TRBJ1-2; unclear D gene. This CDR3 has 16 residues. Germline V CDR1 and CDR2: GTSNPN, SVGIG (reference sequence). The V end was cut by 0 bases, the J end by 0 bases, with 14 bases between. In DNA, the CDR3 is TGTGCCTGGAGTGTACTTAATAGGAGGACTAACTATGGCTACACCTTC. Its protein is CAWSVLNRRTNYGYTF.

This clonotype was recorded once. The V call is TRBV9, the J call TRBJ2-1, with D tentatively TRBD1 (8 bases). The CDR3 runs 16 residues. Trimming took off 0 bases at V and 4 bases at J, with 14 bases between the two ends. The germline CDR1 and CDR2 sequences are SGDLS and YYNGEE. CDR3 in DNA: TGTGCCAGCAGCGTAGCAGGACAGGGAGGGTACAATGAGCAGTTCTTC. Translating it yields CASSVAGQGGYNEQFF.

The chain has TRBV30 and TRBJ1-5; D is possibly TRBD1 (5 bases). With 1 base removed from V and 9 bases from J, the gap between germline ends came to 10 bases. The germline CDR1 and CDR2 sequences are GTSNPN and SVGIG (reference sequence). CDR3 length equals 12 residues. The CDR3 loop is CAWSEGMGPQHF. The CDR3 nucleotides read TGTGCCTGGAGTGAGGGGATGGGGCCCCAGCATTTT. The full variable domain, completed using reference TRBV30 and TRBJ1-5, is SQTIHQWPATLVQPVGSPLSLECTVEGTSNPNLYWYRQAAGRGLQLLFYSVGIGQISSEVPQNLSASRPQDRQFILSSKKLLLSDSGFYLCAWSEGMGPQHFGDGTRLSIL.

This chain uses TRBV30 with TRBJ2-5, with D possibly matching TRBD2 (6 bases). The CDR3 runs 14 residues. Trimming stripped 6 bases from V and 5 bases from J, with 19 bases between. From germline, CDR1 is GTSNPN and CDR2 SVGIG (reference sequence). This CDR3 reads CACPPRGSRETQYF. CDR3 DNA sequence: TGTGCCTGCCCCCCCCGGGGGTCCAGGGAGACCCAGTACTTC.

This chain connects TRBV20-1 to TRBJ2-7, with no clear D. Per the germline V gene, CDR1 is DFQATT and CDR2 is SNEGSKA (reference sequence). The CDR3 runs to 14 residues. V was pared by 0 bases and J by 5 bases, with 14 bases between. In nucleotides, the CDR3 is TGCAGTGCTAGAGATCCCACATTCGTCCACGAGCAGTACTTC. The encoded protein is CSARDPTFVHEQYF.

The V gene is TRBV12-3 or TRBV12-4, the J gene TRBJ2-2, with D perhaps TRBD1 or TRBD2 (5 bases each). The CDR3 is 15 amino acids. The V gene lost 6 bases and the J gene lost 3 bases, with 14 bases spanning the gap. In DNA form, the CDR3 reads TGTGCCAGCAGGTCGTCGGGACGGGACACCGGGGAGCTGTTTTTT. This codes for CASRSSGRDTGELFF.

This clonotype was seen a single time. The chain joins TRBV29-1 to TRBJ2-5; D assignment may be TRBD1 or TRBD2 (5 bases each). The CDR3 runs 13 residues. V was cut by 1 base and J by 2 bases, with 8 bases left in between. Per germline, CDR1 SQVTM and CDR2 ANQGSEA. CDR3 DNA sequence: TGCAGCGTTGAAGGGGGACGTCAAGAGACCCAGTACTTC. Protein product: CSVEGGRQETQYF.

In regard to this clonotype: Its ends do not fully match the called genes, so a read error is possible. The chain joins TRBV2 to TRBJ2-3; TRBD2 aligns across 9 bases. Germline loops: CDR1 SNHLY, CDR2 FYNNEI. CDR3 size: 14 residues. The CDR3 here is CACRRGGGTDTQYF. The CDR3 bases are TGTGCCTGCAGGCGGGGGGGTGGCACAGATACGCAGTATTTT.

This chain uses TRBV20-1 with TRBJ2-5; weak D call: TRBD1 (7 bases). Trimming removed 0 bases at V and 4 bases at J, with 15 bases between. The germline V gene encodes CDR1 DFQATT and CDR2 SNEGSKA (reference sequence). The length of the CDR3 is 15 residues. The DNA of the CDR3 is TGCAGTGCTAGAGATCTCAGGGGGGCGGGAGAGACCCAGTACTTC. This translates into CSARDLRGAGETQYF.

J is TRBJ2-3 and V is TRBV3-1, with D unclear. The germline V gene encodes CDR1 LGHDT and CDR2 YNNKEL (reference sequence). The CDR3 runs 14 residues. V shed 0 bases and J shed 2 bases, with 6 bases lying between them. The CDR3 bases are TGTGCCAGCAGCCAAGAGGCGTACACAGATACGCAGTATTTT. This sequence encodes CASSQEAYTDTQYF.

The chain combines TRBV7-8 with TRBJ2-1, with D tentatively TRBD2 (6 bases). The germline CDR1 and CDR2 sequences are SGHVS and FQNEAQ. V dropped 1 base and J dropped 4 bases, with 14 bases sitting between them. The CDR3 loop spans 16 amino acids. The CDR3 DNA reads as TGTGCCAGCAGCTTAGTCGGGGGTGTTGGTTACAATGAGCAGTTCTTC. It specifies CASSLVGGVGYNEQFF.

The chain couples TRBV20-1 to TRBJ2-7; TRBD1 matches 9 bases. The CDR3 is made up of 15 amino acids. Trimming at V came to 6 bases and at J to 4 bases, leaving 13 bases not matched to a gene. The germline gives CDR1 DFQATT, CDR2 SNEGSKA (reference sequence). The chain's CDR3 is CSAGRWTGEVYEQYF. The CDR3 nucleotides read TGCAGTGCCGGACGATGGACAGGGGAGGTATACGAGCAGTACTTC.

The V and J genes are TRBV4-1 and TRBJ2-1; D is perhaps TRBD2 (5 bases). V was clipped by 4 bases and J by 2 bases, with 12 bases between them. The germline V gene has CDR1 MGHRA and CDR2 YSYEKL. The CDR3 is 15 amino acids. The CDR3 sequence: CASSLGLGAYNEQFF. The DNA of the CDR3 is TGCGCCAGCAGCCTCGGACTCGGCGCCTACAATGAGCAGTTCTTC.

The chain employs TRBV27 and TRBJ2-2; D is undetermined. Germline lookup yields CDR1 MNHEY and CDR2 SMNVEV (reference sequence). The CDR3 runs 12 residues. V lost 4 bases and J lost 6, with 6 bases in between. The CDR3 region has the DNA TGTGCCAGCAGTTACGGTGCCGGGGAGCTGTTTTTT. Its protein product is CASSYGAGELFF.

The chain carries TRBV12-3 or TRBV12-4 and TRBJ1-5; unclear D gene. The ends were cut back, 3 bases at V and 6 bases at J, with 9 bases in the middle. The CDR3 length is 13 residues. CDR3 bases: TGTGCCAGCAGTTTTAGGTTAGGTCAGCCCCAGCATTTT. Its protein is CASSFRLGQPQHF.